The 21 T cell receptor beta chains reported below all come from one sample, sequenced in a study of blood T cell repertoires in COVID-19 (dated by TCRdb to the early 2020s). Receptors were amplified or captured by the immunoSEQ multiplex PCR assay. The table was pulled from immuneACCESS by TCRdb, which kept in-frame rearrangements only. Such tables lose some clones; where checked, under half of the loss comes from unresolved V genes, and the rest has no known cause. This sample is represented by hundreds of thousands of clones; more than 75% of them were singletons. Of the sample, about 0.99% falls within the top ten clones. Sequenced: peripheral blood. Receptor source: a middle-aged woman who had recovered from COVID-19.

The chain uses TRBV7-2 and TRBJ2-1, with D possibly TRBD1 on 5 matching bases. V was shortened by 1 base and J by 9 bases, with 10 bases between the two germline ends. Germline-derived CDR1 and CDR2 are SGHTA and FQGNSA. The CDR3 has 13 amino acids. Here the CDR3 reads CASSLEGWGEQFF. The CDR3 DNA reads TGTGCCAGCAGCTTAGAGGGGTGGGGTGAGCAGTTCTTC.

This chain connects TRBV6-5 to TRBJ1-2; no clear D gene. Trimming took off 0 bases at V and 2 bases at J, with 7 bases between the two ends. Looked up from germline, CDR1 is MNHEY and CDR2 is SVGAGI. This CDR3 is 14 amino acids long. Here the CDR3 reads CASSYSRENYGYTF. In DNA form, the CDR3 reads TGTGCCAGCAGTTACTCACGGGAAAACTATGGCTACACCTTC.

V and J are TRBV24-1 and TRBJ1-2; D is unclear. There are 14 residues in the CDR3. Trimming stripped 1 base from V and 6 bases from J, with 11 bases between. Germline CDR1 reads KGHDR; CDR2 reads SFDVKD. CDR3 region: CATSDFVGVDGYTF. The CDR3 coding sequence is TGTGCCACCAGTGATTTCGTCGGGGTGGATGGCTACACCTTC.

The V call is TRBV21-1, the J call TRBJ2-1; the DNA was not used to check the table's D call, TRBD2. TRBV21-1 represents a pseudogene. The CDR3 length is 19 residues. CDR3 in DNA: TGTGCCAGCAGCAGCGGACTAGCGGGAGGGCCCCCGCCTTACAATGAGCAGTTCTTC. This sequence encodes CASSSGLAGGPPPYNEQFF.

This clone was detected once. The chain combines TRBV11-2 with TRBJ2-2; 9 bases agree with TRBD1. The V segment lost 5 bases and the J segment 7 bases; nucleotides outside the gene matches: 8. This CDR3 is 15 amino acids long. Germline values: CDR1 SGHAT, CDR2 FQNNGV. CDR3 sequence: CASSITGGAGGELFF. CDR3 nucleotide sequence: TGTGCCAGCAGCATAACAGGGGGCGCAGGCGGGGAGCTGTTTTTT.

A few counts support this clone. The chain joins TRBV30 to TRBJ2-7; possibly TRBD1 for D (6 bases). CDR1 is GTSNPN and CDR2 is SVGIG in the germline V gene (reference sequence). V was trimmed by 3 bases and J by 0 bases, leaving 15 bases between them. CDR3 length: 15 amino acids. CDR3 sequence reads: CAWRPSGAHSYEQYF. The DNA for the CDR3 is TGTGCCTGGAGGCCCTCAGGGGCCCACTCCTACGAGCAGTACTTC. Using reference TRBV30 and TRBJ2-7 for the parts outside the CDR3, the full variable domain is SQTIHQWPATLVQPVGSPLSLECTVEGTSNPNLYWYRQAAGRGLQLLFYSVGIGQISSEVPQNLSASRPQDRQFILSSKKLLLSDSGFYLCAWRPSGAHSYEQYFGPGTRLTVT.

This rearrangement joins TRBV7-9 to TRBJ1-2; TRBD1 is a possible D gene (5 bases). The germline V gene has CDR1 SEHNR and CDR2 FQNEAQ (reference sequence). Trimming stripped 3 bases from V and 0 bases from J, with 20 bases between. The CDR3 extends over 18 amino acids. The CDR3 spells CASSLGGDRPPTNYGYTF. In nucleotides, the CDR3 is TGTGCCAGCAGCTTGGGGGGGGACCGCCCACCTACTAACTATGGCTACACCTTC.

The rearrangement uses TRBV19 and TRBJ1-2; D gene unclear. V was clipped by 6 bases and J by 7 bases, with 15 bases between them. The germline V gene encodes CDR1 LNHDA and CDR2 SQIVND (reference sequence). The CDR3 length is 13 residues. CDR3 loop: CASSPGRAGGYTF. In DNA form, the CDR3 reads TGTGCCAGTAGCCCAGGACGGGCGGGTGGCTACACCTTC.

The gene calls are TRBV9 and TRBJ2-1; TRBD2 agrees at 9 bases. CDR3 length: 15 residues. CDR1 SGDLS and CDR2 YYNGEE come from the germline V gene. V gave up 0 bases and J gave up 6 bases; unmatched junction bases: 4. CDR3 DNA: TGTGCCAGCAGCGTAGTACTAGCGGGTCGCAATGAGCAGTTCTTC. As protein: CASSVVLAGRNEQFF.

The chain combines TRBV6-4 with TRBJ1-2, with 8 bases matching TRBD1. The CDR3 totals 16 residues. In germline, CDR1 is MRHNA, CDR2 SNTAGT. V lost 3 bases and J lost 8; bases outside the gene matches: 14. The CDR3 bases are TGTGCCAGCAGTGAGAGGATCGGGGGCGCAGGGGGCGGCTACACCTTC. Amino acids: CASSERIGGAGGGYTF.

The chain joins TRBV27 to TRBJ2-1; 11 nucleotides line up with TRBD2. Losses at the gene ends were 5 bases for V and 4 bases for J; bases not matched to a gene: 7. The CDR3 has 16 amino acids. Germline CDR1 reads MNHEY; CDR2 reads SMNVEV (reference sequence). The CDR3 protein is CASSPGLAGPYNEQFF. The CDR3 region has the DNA TGTGCCAGCAGTCCCGGACTAGCGGGCCCTTACAATGAGCAGTTCTTC.

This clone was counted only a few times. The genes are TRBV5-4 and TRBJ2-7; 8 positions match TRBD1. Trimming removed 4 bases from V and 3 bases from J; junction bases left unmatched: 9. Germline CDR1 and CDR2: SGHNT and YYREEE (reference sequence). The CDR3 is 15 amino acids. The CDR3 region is CASSTGQGQIYEQYF. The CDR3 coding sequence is TGTGCCAGCAGCACCGGACAGGGCCAGATCTACGAGCAGTACTTC.

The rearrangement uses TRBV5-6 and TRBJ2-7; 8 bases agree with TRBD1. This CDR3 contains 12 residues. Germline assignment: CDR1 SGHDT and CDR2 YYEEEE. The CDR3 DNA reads TGTGCTCTGACAGGGGCTACGATGGAGCAGTACTTC. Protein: CALTGATMEQYF.

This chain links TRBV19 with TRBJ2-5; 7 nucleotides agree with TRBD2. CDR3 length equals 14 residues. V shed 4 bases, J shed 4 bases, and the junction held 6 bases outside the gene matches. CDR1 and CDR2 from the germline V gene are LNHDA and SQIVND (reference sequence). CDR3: CASSTGGRLETQYF. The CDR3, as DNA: TGTGCCAGTAGTACCGGGGGGAGGTTAGAGACCCAGTACTTC.

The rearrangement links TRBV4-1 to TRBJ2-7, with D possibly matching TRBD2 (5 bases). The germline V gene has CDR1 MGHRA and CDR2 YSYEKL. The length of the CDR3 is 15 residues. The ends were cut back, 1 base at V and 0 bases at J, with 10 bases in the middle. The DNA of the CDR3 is TGCGCCAGCAGCCAAGGGGTAGCGAGCTCCTACGAGCAGTACTTC. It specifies CASSQGVASSYEQYF.

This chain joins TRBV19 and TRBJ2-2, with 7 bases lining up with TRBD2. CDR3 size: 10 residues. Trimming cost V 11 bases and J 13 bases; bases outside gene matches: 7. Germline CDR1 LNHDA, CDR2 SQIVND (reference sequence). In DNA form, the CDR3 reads TGTGCCTCAAGGCGGGGGAGGCTGTTTTTT. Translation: CASRRGRLFF.

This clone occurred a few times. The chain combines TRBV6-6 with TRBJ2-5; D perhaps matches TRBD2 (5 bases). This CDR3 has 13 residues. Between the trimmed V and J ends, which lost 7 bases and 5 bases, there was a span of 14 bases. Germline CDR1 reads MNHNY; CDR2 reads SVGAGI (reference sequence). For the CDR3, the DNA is TGTGCCAGCACCCCCGTGGGCGGGGAGACCCAGTACTTC. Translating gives CASTPVGGETQYF.

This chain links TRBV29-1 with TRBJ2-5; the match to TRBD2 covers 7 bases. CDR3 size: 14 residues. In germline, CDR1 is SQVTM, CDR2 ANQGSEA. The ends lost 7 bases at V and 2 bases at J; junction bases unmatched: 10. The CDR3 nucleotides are TGCAGCGCTGGGGGAGGGTGGGGGCAAGAGACCCAGTACTTC. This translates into CSAGGGWGQETQYF.

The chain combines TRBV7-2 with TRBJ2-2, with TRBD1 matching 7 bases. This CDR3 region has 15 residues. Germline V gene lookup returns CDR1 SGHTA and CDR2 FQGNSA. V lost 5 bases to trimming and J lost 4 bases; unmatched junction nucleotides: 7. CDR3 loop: CASSPGGWPTGELFF. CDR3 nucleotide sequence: TGTGCCAGCAGCCCAGGGGGATGGCCCACCGGGGAGCTGTTTTTT.

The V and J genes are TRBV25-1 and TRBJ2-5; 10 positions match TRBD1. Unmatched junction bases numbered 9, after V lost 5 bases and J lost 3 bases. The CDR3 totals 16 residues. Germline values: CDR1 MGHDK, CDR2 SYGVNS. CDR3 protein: CASSPLRDRGKETQYF. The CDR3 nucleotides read TGTGCCAGCAGTCCGCTGCGGGACAGGGGTAAAGAGACCCAGTACTTC.

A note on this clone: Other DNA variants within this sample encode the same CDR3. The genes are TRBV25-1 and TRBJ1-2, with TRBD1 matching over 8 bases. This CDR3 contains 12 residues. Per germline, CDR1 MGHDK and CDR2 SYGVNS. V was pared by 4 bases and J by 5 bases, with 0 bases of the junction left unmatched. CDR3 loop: CASSGTGYGYTF. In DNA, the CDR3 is TGTGCCAGCAGTGGGACAGGGTATGGCTACACCTTC.